This T cell receptor (beta chain) was identified during a study of T cell responses to AZD1222 COVID-19 vaccine. This CDR3 region has 17 residues. CDR1 is LNHDA, CDR2 SQIVND, per germline (reference sequence). J was trimmed by 4 bases and V by 3 bases; bases with no gene match: 6. About this clone itself: Its antigen remains unidentified.

Study findings and constraints: Repertoires in all cases were sampled only once the peak T cell response had passed. Spike as a whole was targeted by vaccine-associated CD4 TCRs, dominant at 160-218 and 743-854.

Sequencing used immunoSEQ multiplex PCR; TCRdb keeps in-frame clones, though not all of them. The repertoire holds more than 50,000 clones, roughly 86% seen once, with roughly 3% in the top ten. The sequenced sample was peripheral blood, obtained 28 days after the second AZD1222 dose. This sequence was found in an adult who received the AZD1222 COVID-19 vaccine. The chain has TRBV19 and TRBJ2-2; 12 nucleotides match TRBD2. In DNA, the CDR3 is TGTGCCAGTAGTATGAGGCTAGCGGGAGGGGGCACCGGGGAGCTGTTTTTT. As protein: CASSMRLAGGGTGELFF.